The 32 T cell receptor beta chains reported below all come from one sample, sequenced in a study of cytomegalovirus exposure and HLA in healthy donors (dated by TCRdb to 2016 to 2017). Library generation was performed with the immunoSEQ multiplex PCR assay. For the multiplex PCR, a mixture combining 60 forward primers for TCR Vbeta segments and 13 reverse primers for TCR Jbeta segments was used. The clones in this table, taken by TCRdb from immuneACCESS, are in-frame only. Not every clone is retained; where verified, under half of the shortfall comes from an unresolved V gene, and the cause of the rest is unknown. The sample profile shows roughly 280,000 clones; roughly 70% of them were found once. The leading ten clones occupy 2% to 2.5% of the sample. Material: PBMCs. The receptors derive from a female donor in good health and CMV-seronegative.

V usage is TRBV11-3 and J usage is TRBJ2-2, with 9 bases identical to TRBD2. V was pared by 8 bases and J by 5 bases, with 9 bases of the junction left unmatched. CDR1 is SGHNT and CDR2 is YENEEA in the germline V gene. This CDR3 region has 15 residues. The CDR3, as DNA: TGTGCCAGCGGACTTAGCGGGAGCCGAACCGGGGAGCTGTTTTTT. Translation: CASGLSGSRTGELFF.

The chain's CDR3 is CSLGQVYGYTF. DNA of the CDR3: TGCAGTCTGGGACAGGTGTATGGCTACACCTTC. The V gene is TRBV20-1, the J gene TRBJ1-2; 8 nucleotides line up with TRBD1. The CDR3 is 11 amino acids. V gave up 8 bases and J gave up 5 bases; unmatched junction bases: 4. CDR1 is DFQATT, CDR2 SNEGSKA, per germline (reference sequence).

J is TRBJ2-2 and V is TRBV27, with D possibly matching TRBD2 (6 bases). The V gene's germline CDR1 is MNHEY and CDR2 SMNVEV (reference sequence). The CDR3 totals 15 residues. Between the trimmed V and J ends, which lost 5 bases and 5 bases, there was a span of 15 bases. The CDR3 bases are TGTGCCAGCAGTAATAGCGGCAAGGGGACCGGGGAGCTGTTTTTT. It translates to CASSNSGKGTGELFF.

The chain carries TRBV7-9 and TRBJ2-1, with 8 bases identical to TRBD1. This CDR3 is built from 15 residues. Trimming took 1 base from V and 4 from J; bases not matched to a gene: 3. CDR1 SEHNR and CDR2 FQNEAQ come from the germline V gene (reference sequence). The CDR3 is CASSLDRGNYNEQFF. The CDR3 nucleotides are TGTGCCAGCAGCTTAGACAGGGGGAATTACAATGAGCAGTTCTTC.

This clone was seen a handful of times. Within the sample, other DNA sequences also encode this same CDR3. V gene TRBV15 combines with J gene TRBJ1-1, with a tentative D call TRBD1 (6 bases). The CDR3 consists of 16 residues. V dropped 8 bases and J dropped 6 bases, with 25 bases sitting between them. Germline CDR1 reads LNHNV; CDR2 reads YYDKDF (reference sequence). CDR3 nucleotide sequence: TGTGCCACCCGAAGAGGGGGGCGTCGGGGAGACCCTGAAGCTTTCTTT. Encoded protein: CATRRGGRRGDPEAFF.

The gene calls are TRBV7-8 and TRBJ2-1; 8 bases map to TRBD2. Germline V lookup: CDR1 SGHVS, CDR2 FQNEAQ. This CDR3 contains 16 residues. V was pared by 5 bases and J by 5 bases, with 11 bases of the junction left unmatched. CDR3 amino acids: CASSPLSGRIDNEQFF. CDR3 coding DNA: TGTGCCAGCAGCCCCCTCAGCGGGAGAATCGACAATGAGCAGTTCTTC.

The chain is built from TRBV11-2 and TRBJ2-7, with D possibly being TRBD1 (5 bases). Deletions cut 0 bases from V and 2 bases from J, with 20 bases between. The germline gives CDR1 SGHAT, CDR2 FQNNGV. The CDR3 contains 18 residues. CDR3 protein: CASSLDISVGLGPYEQYF. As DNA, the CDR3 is TGTGCCAGCAGCTTAGATATATCAGTAGGGCTGGGGCCCTACGAGCAGTACTTC.

CDR3 loop: CASSRQGWGYTF. The CDR3 DNA reads as TGTGCCAGCAGCCGACAGGGCTGGGGCTACACCTTC. The rearrangement links TRBV14 to TRBJ1-2; TRBD1 agrees at 7 bases. This CDR3 region has 12 residues. Losses at the gene ends were 4 bases for V and 8 bases for J; bases not matched to a gene: 4. Germline V CDR1 and CDR2: SGHDN, FVKESK.

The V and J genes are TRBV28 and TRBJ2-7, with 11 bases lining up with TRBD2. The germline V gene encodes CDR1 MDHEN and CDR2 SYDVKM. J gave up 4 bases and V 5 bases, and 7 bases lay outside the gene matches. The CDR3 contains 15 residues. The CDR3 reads CASSPGLAVAYEQYF. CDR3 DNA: TGTGCCAGCAGTCCGGGACTAGCGGTAGCATACGAGCAGTACTTC.

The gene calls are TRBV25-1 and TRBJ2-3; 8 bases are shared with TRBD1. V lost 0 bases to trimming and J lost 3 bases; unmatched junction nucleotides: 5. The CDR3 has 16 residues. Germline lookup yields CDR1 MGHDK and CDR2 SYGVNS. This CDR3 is CASSEYADRATDTQYF. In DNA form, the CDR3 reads TGTGCCAGCAGTGAATACGCGGACAGGGCGACAGATACGCAGTATTTT.

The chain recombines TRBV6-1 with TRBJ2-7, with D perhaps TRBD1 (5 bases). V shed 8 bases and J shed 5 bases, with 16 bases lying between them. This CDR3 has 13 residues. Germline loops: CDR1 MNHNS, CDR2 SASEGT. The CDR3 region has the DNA TGTGCCAGCCGCCTCCAGGGTAGGAACGAGCAGTACTTC. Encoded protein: CASRLQGRNEQYF.

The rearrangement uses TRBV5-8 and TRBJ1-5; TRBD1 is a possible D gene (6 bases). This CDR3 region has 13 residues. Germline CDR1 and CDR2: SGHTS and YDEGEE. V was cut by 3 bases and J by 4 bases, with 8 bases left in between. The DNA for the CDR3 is TGTGCCAGCAGCTGGGACAAAAATCAGCCCCAGCATTTT. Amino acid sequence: CASSWDKNQPQHF.

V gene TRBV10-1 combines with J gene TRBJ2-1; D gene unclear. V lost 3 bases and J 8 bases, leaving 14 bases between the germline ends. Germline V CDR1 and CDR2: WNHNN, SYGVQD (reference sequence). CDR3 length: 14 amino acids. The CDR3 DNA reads TGCGCCAGCAGTGACGGCGGCAAAAAGGATGAGCAGTTCTTC. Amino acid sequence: CASSDGGKKDEQFF.

CDR3 in amino acids: CASSPDRLNYGYTF. CDR3 in DNA: TGTGCCAGCAGTCCGGACAGGCTTAACTATGGCTACACCTTC. The gene calls are TRBV6-6 and TRBJ1-2, with 7 bases aligning to TRBD1. The germline V gene has CDR1 MNHNY and CDR2 SVGAGI (reference sequence). The V segment lost 5 bases and the J segment 1 base; nucleotides outside the gene matches: 4. The CDR3 extends over 14 amino acids.

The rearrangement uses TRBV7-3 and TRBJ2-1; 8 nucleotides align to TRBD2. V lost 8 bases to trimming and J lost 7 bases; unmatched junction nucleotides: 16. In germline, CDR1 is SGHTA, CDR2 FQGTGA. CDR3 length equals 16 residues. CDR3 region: CASSSRGTRDRNEQFF. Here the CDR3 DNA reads TGTGCCAGCTCGTCTCGAGGGACTAGAGATAGGAATGAGCAGTTCTTC.

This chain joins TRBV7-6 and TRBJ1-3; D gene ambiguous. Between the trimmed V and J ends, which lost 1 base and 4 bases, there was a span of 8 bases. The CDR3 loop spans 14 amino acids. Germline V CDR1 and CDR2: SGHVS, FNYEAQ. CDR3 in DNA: TGTGCCAGCAGCTTAGGTTCAGTCGGAAACACCATATATTTT. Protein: CASSLGSVGNTIYF.

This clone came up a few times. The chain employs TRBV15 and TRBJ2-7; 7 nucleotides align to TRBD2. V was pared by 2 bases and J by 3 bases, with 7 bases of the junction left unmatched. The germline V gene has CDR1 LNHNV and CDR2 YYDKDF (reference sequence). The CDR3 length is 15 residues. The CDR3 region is CATSRSAGESYEQYF. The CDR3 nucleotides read TGTGCCACCAGCAGATCGGCGGGGGAGAGCTACGAGCAGTACTTC.

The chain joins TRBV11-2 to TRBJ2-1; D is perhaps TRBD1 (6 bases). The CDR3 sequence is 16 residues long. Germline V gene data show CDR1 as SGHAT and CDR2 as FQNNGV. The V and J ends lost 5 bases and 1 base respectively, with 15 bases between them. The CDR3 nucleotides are TGTGCCAGCAGCACCCCCAGGGGCGGTTCCTACAATGAGCAGTTCTTC. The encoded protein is CASSTPRGGSYNEQFF.

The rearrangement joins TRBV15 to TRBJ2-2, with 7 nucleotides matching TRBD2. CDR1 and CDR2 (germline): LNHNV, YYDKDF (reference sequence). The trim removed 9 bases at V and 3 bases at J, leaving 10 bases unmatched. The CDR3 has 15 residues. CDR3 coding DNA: TGTGCCACTACTCAGCGGGACGGATACACCGGGGAGCTGTTTTTT. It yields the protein CATTQRDGYTGELFF.

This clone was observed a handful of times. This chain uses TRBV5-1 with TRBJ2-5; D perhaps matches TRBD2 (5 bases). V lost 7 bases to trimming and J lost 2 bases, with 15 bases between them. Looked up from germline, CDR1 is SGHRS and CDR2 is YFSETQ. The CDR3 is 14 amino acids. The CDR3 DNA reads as TGCGCCAGCGCTCCGGGGTCCTTTCAAGAGACCCAGTACTTC. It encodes CASAPGSFQETQYF.

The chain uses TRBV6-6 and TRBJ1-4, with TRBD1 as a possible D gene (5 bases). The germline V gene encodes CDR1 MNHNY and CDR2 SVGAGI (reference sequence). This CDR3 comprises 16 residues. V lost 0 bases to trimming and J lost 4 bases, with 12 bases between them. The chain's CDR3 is CASSYSMWGDNEKLFF. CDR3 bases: TGTGCCAGCAGTTACTCGATGTGGGGCGATAATGAAAAACTGTTTTTT.

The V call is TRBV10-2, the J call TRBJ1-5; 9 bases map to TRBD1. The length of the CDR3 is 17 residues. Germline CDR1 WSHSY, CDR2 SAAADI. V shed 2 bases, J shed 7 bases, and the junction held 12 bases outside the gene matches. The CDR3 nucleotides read TGCGCCAGCAGTGAGAAAGCAGGACAGGGGAAAAGACAGCCCCAGCATTTT. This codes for CASSEKAGQGKRQPQHF.

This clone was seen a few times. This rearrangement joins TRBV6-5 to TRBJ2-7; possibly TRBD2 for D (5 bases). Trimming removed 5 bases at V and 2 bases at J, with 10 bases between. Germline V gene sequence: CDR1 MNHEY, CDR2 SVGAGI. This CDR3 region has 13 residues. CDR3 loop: CASSRTYTYEQYF. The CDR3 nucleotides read TGTGCCAGCAGTAGGACTTATACCTACGAGCAGTACTTC.

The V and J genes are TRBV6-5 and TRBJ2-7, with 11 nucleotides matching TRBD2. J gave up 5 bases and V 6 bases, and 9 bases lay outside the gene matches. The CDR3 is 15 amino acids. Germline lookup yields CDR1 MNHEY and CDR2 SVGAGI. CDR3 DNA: TGTGCCAGCAGAACTACTAGCGGGAGTATCAACGAGCAGTACTTC. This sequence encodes CASRTTSGSINEQYF.

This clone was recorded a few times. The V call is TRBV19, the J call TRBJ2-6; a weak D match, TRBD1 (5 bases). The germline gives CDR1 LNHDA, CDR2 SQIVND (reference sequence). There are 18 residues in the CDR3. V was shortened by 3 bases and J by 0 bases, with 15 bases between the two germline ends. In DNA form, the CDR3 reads TGTGCCAGTAGTATCAAGGGGTCCATCCTCTCTGGGGCCAACGTCCTGACTTTC. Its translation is CASSIKGSILSGANVLTF.

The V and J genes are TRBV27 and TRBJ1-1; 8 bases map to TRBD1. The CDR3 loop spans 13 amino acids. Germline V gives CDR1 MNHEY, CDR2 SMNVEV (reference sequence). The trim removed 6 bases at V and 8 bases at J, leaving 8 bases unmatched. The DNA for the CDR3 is TGTGCCAGCAGCCGGACAGGGAGGGGAGAAGCTTTCTTT. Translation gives CASSRTGRGEAFF.

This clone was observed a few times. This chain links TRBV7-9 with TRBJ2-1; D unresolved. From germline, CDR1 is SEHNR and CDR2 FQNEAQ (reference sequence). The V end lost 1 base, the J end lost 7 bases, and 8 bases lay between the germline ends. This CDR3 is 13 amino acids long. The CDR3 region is CASSLDSRNEQFF. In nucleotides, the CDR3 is TGTGCCAGCAGCTTAGATAGCAGAAATGAGCAGTTCTTC. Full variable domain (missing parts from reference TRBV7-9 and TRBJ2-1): DTGVSQNPRHKITKRGQNVTFRCDPISEHNRLYWYRQTLGQGPEFLTYFQNEAQLEKSRLLSDRFSAERPKGSFSTLEIQRTEQGDSAMYLCASSLDSRNEQFFGPGTRLTVL.

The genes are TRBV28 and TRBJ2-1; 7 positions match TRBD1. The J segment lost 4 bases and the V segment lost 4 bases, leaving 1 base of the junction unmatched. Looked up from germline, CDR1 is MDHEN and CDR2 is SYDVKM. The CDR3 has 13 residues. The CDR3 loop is CASSSGQYNEQFF. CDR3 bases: TGTGCCAGCAGTTCGGGACAGTACAATGAGCAGTTCTTC.

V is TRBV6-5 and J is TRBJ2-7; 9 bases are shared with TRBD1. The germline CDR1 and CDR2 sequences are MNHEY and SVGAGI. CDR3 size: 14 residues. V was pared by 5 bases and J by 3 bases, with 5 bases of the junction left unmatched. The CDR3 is CASSTGTGIYEQYF. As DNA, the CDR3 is TGTGCCAGCAGTACCGGGACAGGGATCTACGAGCAGTACTTC.

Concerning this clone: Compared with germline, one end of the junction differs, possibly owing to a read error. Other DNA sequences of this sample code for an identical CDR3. The DNA for the CDR3 is TGTGCCACCAGTAGAGATGTGGGACTAAATTCCTACGAGCAGTACTTC. Protein: CATSRDVGLNSYEQYF. The V gene is TRBV15, the J gene TRBJ2-7, with 7 bases that match TRBD2. The CDR3 totals 16 residues. Germline CDR1 and CDR2: LNHNV and YYDKDF (reference sequence).

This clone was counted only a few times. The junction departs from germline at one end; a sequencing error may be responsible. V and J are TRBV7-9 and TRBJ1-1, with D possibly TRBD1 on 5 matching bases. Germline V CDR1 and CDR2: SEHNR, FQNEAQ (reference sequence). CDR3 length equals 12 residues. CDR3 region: CSSSSAGAEAFF. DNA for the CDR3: TGTTCCAGCAGCTCCGCGGGGGCTGAAGCTTTCTTT.

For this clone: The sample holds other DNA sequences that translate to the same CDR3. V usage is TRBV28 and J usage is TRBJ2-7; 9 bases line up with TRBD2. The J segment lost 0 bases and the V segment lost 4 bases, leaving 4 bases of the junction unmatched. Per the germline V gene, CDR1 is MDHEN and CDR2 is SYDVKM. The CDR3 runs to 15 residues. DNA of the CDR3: TGTGCCAGCAGTTCCCCTAGCGGGACCTCCTACGAGCAGTACTTC. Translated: CASSSPSGTSYEQYF.